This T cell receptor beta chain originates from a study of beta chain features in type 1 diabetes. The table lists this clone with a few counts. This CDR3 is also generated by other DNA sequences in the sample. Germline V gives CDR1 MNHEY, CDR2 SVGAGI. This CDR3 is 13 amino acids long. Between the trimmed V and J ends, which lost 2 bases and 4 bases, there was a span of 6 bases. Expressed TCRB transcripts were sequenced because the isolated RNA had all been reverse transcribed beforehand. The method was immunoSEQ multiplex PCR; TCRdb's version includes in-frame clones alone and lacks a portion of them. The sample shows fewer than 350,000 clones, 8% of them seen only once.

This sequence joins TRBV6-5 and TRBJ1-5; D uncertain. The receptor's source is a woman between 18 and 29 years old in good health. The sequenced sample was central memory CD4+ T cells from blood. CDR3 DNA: TGTGCCAGCAGTTACGGCAGAAATCAGCCCCAGCATTTT. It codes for CASSYGRNQPQHF.